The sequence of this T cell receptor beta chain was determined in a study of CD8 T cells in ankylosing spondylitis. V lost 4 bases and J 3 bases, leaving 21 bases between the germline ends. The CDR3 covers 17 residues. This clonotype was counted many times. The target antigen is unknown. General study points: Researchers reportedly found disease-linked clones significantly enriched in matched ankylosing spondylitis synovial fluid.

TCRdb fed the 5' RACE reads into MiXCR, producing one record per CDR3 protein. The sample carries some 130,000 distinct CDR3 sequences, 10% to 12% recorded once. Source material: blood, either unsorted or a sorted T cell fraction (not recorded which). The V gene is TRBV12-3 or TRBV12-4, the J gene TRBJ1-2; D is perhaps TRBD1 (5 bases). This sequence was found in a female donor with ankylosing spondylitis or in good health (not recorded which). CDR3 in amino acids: CASSSTGGPLGYYGYTF. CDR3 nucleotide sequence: TGTGCCAGCAGTTCTACAGGAGGGCCCTTGGGTTACTATGGCTACACCTTC.